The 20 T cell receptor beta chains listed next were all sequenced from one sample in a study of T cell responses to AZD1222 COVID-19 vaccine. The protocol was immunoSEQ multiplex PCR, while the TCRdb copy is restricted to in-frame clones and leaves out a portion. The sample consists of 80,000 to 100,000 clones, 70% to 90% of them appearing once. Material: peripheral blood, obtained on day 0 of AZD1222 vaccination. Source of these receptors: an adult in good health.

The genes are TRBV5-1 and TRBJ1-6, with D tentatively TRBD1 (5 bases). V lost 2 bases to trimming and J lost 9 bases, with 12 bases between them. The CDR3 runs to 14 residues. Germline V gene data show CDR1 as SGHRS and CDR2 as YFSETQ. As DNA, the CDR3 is TGCGCCAGCAGCTTAGTGGGGGGTGGTTCACCCCTCCACTTT. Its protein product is CASSLVGGGSPLHF.

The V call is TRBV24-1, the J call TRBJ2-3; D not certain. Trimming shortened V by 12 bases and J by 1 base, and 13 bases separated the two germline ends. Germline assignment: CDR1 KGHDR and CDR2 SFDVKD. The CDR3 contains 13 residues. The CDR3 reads CASAGRRTDTQYF. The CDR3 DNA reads TGTGCCTCGGCCGGGCGGCGCACAGATACGCAGTATTTT.

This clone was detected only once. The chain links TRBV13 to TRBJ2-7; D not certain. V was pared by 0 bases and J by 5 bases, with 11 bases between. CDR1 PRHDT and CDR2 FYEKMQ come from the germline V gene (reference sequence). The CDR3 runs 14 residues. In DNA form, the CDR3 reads TGTGCCAGCAGCTTAGGTACAATCCCCCACGAGCAGTACTTC. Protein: CASSLGTIPHEQYF.

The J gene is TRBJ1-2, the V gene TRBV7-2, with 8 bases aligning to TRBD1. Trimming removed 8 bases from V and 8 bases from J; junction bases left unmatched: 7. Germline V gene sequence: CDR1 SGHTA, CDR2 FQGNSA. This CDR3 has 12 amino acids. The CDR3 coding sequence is TGTGCCAGCGGGTCGAACAGGGGGGGCTACACCTTC. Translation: CASGSNRGGYTF.

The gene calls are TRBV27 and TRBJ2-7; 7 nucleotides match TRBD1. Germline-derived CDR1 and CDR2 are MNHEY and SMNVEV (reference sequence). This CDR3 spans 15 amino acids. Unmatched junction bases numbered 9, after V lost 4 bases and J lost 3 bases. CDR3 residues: CASSYLPGQNYEQYF. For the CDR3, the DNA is TGTGCCAGCAGTTACCTTCCGGGACAGAACTACGAGCAGTACTTC.

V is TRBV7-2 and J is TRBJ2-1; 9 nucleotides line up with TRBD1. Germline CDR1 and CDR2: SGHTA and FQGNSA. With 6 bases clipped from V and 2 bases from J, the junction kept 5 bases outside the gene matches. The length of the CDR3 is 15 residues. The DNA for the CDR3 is TGTGCCAGCAGTCTAGACAGGGGGGCCTACAATGAGCAGTTCTTC. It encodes CASSLDRGAYNEQFF.

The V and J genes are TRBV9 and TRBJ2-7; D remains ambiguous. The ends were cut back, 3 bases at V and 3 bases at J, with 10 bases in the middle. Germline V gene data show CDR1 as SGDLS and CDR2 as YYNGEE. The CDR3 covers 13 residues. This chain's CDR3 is CASSERTGYEQYF. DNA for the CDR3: TGTGCCAGCAGCGAAAGGACGGGCTACGAGCAGTACTTC.

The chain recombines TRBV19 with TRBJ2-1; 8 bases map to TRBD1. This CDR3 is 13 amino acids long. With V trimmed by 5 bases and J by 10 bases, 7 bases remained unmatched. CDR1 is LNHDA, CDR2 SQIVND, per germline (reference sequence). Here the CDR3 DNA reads TGTGCCAGTAGTTTGGGACAGGTTCGGGAGCAGTTCTTC. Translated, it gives CASSLGQVREQFF.

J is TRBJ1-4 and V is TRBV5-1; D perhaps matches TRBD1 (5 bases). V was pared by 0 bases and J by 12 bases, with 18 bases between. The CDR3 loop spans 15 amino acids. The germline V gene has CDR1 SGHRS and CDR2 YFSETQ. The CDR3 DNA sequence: TGCGCCAGCAGCTTGGCCTTCGGGGGTCATGACGAACTGTTTTTT. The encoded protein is CASSLAFGGHDELFF.

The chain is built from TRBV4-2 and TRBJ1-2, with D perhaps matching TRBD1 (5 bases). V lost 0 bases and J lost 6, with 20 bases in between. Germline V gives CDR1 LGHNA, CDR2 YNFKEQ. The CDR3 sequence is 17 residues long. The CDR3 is CASSQETARASGDGYTF. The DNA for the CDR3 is TGTGCCAGCAGCCAAGAAACGGCCAGGGCCTCAGGAGATGGCTACACCTTC.

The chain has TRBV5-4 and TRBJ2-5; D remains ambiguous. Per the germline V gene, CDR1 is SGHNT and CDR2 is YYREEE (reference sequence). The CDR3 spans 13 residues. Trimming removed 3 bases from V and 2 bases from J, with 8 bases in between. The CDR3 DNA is TGTGCCAGCAGCTCGGTGGATCAAGAGACCCAGTACTTC. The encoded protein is CASSSVDQETQYF.

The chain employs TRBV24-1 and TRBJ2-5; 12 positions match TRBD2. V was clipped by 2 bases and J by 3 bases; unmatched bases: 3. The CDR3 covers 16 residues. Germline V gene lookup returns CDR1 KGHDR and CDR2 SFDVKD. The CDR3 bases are TGTGCCACCAGTGATTCGTCTAGCGGGGGGGAAGAGACCCAGTACTTC. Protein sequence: CATSDSSSGGEETQYF.

CDR3 coding DNA: TGTGCCAGTAGTATCCCCAGACAGGGATGGATTTCACCCCTCCACTTT. This gives the protein CASSIPRQGWISPLHF. The chain carries TRBV19 and TRBJ1-6; 7 bases align to TRBD1. The CDR3 consists of 16 residues. CDR1 and CDR2 (germline): LNHDA, SQIVND (reference sequence). V gave up 3 bases and J gave up 9 bases; unmatched junction bases: 11.

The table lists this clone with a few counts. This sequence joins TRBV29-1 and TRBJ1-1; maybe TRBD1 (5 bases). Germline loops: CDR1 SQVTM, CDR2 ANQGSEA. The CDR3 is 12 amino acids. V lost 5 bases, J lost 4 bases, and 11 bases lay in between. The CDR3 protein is CSVSGGSTEAFF. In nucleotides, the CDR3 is TGCAGCGTTTCCGGGGGGAGCACTGAAGCTTTCTTT.

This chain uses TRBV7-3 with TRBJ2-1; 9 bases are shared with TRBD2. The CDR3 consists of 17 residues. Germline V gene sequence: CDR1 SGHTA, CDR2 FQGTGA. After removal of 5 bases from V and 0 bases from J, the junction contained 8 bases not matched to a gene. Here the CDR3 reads CASSQGALAGSYNEQFF. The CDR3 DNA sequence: TGTGCCAGCAGCCAAGGGGCACTAGCGGGCTCCTACAATGAGCAGTTCTTC.

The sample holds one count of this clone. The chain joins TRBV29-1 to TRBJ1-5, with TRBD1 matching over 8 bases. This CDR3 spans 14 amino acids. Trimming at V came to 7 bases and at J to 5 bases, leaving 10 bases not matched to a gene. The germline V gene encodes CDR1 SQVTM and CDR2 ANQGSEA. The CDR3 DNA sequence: TGCAGCGCCCTTTACGACAGGGGAGATCAGCCCCAGCATTTT. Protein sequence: CSALYDRGDQPQHF.

CDR3: CASSYSPRMYGYTF. CDR3 bases: TGTGCCAGCAGTTACTCCCCCAGGATGTATGGCTACACCTTC. V usage is TRBV6-2 or TRBV6-3 and J usage is TRBJ1-2; D remains ambiguous. The germline V gene encodes CDR1 MNHEY and CDR2 SVGEGT. This CDR3 spans 14 amino acids. Trimming took 0 bases from V and 5 from J, leaving 10 bases between them.

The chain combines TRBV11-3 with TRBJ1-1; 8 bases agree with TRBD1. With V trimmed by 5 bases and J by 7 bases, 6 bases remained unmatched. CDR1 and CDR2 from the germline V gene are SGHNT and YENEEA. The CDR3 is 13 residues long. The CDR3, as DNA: TGTGCCAGCAGCCGCGGGACAGGCAATGAAGCTTTCTTT. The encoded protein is CASSRGTGNEAFF.

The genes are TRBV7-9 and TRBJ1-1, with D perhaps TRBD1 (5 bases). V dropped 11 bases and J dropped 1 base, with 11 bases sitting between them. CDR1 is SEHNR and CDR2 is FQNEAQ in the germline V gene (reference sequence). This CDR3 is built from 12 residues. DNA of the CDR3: TGTGCCGGGGCCTCGGGGAACACTGAAGCTTTCTTT. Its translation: CAGASGNTEAFF.

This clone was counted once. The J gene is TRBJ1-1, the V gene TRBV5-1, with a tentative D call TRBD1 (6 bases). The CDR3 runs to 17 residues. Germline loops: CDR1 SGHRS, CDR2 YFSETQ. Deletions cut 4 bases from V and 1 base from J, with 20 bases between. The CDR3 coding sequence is TGCGCCAGCAGCCCCCGAACAGGGATCGCTTCGAACACTGAAGCTTTCTTT. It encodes CASSPRTGIASNTEAFF.